This entry concerns a single T cell receptor (beta chain). This record comes from a study of cytomegalovirus exposure and HLA in healthy donors. Assay used: immunoSEQ multiplex PCR; TCRdb lists only in-frame clones, some missing. Seen here are roughly 330,000 clones, 75% to 90% observed once, and the top ten hold approximately 1%. V shed 2 bases, J shed 1 base, and the junction held 4 bases outside the gene matches. This CDR3 region has 16 residues. Looked up from germline, CDR1 is LNHNV and CDR2 is YYDKDF (reference sequence). J is TRBJ1-5 and V is TRBV15; TRBD1 aligns across 8 bases. The clonotype comes from a woman between 25 and 40 years old in good health and CMV-seropositive. Sequencing was carried out using PBMCs. CDR3 DNA: TGTGCCACCAGCAGACACAGACAGGGGAGCAATCAGCCCCAGCATTTT. Protein: CATSRHRQGSNQPQHF.